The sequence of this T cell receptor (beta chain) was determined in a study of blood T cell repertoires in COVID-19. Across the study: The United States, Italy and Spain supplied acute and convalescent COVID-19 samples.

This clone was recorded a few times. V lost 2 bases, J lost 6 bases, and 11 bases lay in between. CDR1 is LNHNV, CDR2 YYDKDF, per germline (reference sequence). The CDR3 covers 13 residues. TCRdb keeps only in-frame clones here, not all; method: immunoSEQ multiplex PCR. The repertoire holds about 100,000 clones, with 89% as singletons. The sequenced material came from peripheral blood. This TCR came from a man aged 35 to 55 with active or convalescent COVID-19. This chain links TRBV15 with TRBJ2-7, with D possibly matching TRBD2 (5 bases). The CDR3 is CATSRSQRSEQYF. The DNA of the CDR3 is TGTGCCACCAGCAGAAGCCAGCGGTCCGAGCAGTACTTC.